This TCR beta chain was captured in a study of metastatic and nonmetastatic thyroid tumors. At the level of the study: Samples came from malignant and benign thyroid patients, and repertoires were compared across blood and tumor or nodule tissue. Study-level points and caveats: Reports indicated that malignant thyroid tumors showed significantly higher TCR beta diversity than benign nodules did, in blood and tumor.

Original handling: The study's classifier, a distant-metastasis tool for papillary thyroid cancer, was built using CDR3 differences across clinicopathological groups. TCRdb re-analyzed the PCR reads using MiXCR. TCRdb's processing, not the study's, gives the V and J calls here. Altogether 15,000 to 20,000 clones are present, 30% to 40% being singletons, with the ten largest covering about 10%. About this clone itself: Its antigen is still unknown.

All patients reached thyroid surgery having received no treatment beforehand. With V trimmed by 5 bases and J by 9 bases, 11 bases remained unmatched. The CDR3 consists of 17 residues. Germline CDR1 reads SGHAT; CDR2 reads FQNNGV. The specimen sequenced was blood. The chain couples TRBV11-2 to TRBJ2-1; 15 positions agree with TRBD2. The sequence was obtained from a female donor with papillary thyroid cancer or a benign thyroid nodule (not recorded which). Some clones in this sample may be carry-over from other donors' samples. This CDR3 reads CASSRGLAGGEQVEQFF. In DNA form, the CDR3 reads TGTGCCAGCAGCCGGGGACTAGCGGGAGGAGAACAGGTTGAGCAGTTCTTC. The full variable domain, in which reference TRBV11-2 and TRBJ2-1 provide the parts outside the CDR3, is EAGVAQSPRYKIIEKRQSVAFWCNPISGHATLYWYQQILGQGPKLLIQFQNNGVVDDSQLPKDRFSAERLKGVDSTLKIQPAKLEDSAVYLCASSRGLAGGEQVEQFFGPGTRLTVL.